This T cell receptor (beta chain) was observed in a study of cytomegalovirus exposure and HLA in healthy donors. CDR1 and CDR2 (germline): WSHSY, SAAADI. The CDR3 consists of 15 residues. PCR primers comprised 60 Vbeta and 13 Jbeta primers. The table came from immunoSEQ multiplex PCR; TCRdb's copy has only in-frame clones and leaves some out. The top ten clones hold about 10% of a sample with 150,000 to 200,000 clones, more than 60% of them seen once. Details on this clone: The junction shows a germline mismatch at one end, possibly a read error.

The sequenced sample was PBMCs. This clonotype was obtained from a man aged 18-30 years in good health and CMV-seropositive. This sequence joins TRBV10-2 and TRBJ1-2, with D tentatively TRBD1 (5 bases). DNA of the CDR3: TGCGCCAGCAGTACCGACAGAGGTCCTTACTATCGCTACACCTTC. It specifies CASSTDRGPYYRYTF.